The clone carrying this T cell receptor beta chain was detected ten times or more. No antigen is known for it. This CDR3 is 15 amino acids long. Germline trimming cut 4 bases from V and 4 bases from J; bases unmatched to any gene: 7. Germline lookup yields CDR1 KGHDR and CDR2 SFDVKD. One entry per CDR3 protein results from TCRdb running MiXCR on the 5' RACE reads. In the table there are under 250,000 distinct CDR3 sequences, less than 3.5% of which are singletons. This sample was taken from a study of T cells after yellow fever vaccination. Study-wide results and caveats: Few clonotypes appeared in both CD4 and CD8 compartments. A faster peak, day 5 versus 15, was reached by the weaker secondary response. Booster samples showed a return of most primary-vaccination clones (approximately 96% CD4, approximately 90% CD8).

The rearrangement uses TRBV24-1 and TRBJ1-1; 8 bases align to TRBD1. The sample consisted of CD4+ T cells sorted from PBMCs, taken 10 days after the yellow fever booster vaccination. The receptor was isolated from a man between 18 and 29 years old who received the YFV17D yellow fever vaccine. CDR3 in amino acids: CATSDPGTGGTEAFF. CDR3 coding DNA: TGTGCCACCAGTGACCCGGGGACAGGAGGCACTGAAGCTTTCTTT.